A selection of T cell receptor beta chains follows, all from one sample in a study of Tregs in tolerant kidney transplant recipients. Assay: immunoSEQ multiplex PCR; the TCRdb copy retains only in-frame clones and omits some. The sample records tens of thousands of clones, about 83% being singletons. Sequencing used CD4+ T cells from blood. The receptors were gathered from a human donor in good health. Both conserved end residues are part of each CDR3. The D gene is left open where the match is weak. Size tells how often a clone was seen (once, few, many) or the class of an expanded clone, and some rows leave it out.

J: TRBJ2-5
V: TRBV20-1
size: .
D: .
CDR3: CSGGTRETQYF
DNA: TGCAGTGGTGGGACCCGAGAGACCCAGTACTTC

J: TRBJ2-5
V: TRBV7-2
size: .
D: TRBD1
CDR3: CASSSPGRRGETQYF
DNA: TGTGCCAGCAGCTCGCCCGGGCGCAGGGGGGAGACCCAGTACTTC

J: TRBJ2-7
V: TRBV11-2
size: .
D: TRBD1
CDR3: CASSLGSGQGLYEQYF
DNA: TGTGCCAGCAGCTTAGGTTCTGGACAGGGGTTATACGAGCAGTACTTC

J: TRBJ1-4
V: TRBV27
size: .
D: .
CDR3: CASSSRGTNHAKLFF
DNA: TGTGCCAGCAGTTCGAGGGGGACAAACCACGCAAAACTGTTTTTT

J: TRBJ1-1
V: TRBV19
size: .
D: .
CDR3: CASSTMGDTEAFF
DNA: TGTGCCAGTTCCACTATGGGCGACACTGAAGCTTTCTTT

J: TRBJ2-7
V: TRBV10-3
size: .
D: .
CDR3: CAIGRINGEQYF
DNA: TGTGCCATCGGCCGAATAAATGGCGAGCAGTACTTC

J: TRBJ1-1
V: TRBV5-4
size: .
D: TRBD1
CDR3: CASSSPQNRGNTEAFF
DNA: TGTGCCAGCAGCTCGCCTCAAAACAGGGGGAACACTGAAGCTTTCTTT

J: TRBJ2-2
V: TRBV30
size: few
D: .
CDR3: CASPAGELFF
DNA: TGTGCCTCGCCGGCCGGGGAGCTGTTTTTT

J: TRBJ2-1
V: TRBV10-3
size: .
D: TRBD2
CDR3: CAISDRSGLGGFWFF
DNA: TGTGCCATCAGTGACCGATCGGGACTAGGCGGATTTTGGTTCTTC

J: TRBJ2-1
V: TRBV4-1
size: .
D: TRBD2
CDR3: CASSQVSSSGGNEQFF
DNA: TGCGCCAGCAGCCAAGTCTCGTCTAGCGGGGGCAATGAGCAGTTCTTC

J: TRBJ2-2
V: TRBV6-1
size: once
D: TRBD2
CDR3: CASSLREHGGELFF
DNA: TGTGCCAGCAGTCTGCGGGAGCATGGCGGGGAGCTGTTTTTT

J: TRBJ1-1
V: TRBV7-2
size: .
D: .
CDR3: CASSSGQTNTEAFF
DNA: TGTGCCAGCAGCTCCGGACAGACGAACACTGAAGCTTTCTTT

J: TRBJ2-7
V: TRBV11-3
size: .
D: .
CDR3: CASSTSYRAPYEQYF
DNA: TGTGCCAGCAGCACCTCCTACAGGGCCCCCTACGAGCAGTACTTC

J: TRBJ2-1
V: TRBV5-1
size: .
D: .
CDR3: CASSFNHRQQFF
DNA: TGCGCCAGCAGCTTTAACCACAGGCAACAGTTCTTC